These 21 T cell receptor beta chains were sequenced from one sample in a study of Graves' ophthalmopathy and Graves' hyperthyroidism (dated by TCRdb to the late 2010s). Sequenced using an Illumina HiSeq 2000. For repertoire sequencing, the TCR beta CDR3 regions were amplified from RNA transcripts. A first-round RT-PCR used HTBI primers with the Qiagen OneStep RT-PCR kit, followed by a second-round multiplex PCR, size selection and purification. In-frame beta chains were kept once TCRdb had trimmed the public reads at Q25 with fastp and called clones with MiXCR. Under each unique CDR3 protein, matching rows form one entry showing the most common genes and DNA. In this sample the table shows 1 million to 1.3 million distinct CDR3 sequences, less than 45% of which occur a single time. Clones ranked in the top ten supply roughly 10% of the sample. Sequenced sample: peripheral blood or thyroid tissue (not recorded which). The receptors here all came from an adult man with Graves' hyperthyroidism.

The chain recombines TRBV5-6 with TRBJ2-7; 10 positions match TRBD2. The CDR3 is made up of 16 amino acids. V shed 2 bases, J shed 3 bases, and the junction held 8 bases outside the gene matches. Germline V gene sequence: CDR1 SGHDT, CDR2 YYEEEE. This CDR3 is CASSFLTSGPFYEQYF. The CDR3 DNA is TGTGCCAGCAGCTTTTTGACTAGCGGGCCCTTCTACGAGCAGTACTTC.

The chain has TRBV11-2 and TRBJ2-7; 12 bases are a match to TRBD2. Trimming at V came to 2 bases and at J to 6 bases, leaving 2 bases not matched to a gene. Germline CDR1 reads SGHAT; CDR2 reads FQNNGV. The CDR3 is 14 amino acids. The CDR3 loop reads CASSLLAGGLEQYF. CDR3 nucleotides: TGTGCCAGCAGCTTACTAGCGGGAGGGCTCGAGCAGTACTTC.

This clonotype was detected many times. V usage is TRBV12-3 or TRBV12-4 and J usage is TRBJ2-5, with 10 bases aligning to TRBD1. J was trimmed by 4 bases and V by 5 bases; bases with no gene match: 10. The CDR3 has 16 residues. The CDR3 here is CASSPSGQGKGETQYF. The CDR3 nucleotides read TGTGCCAGCAGTCCCTCGGGACAGGGGAAGGGAGAGACCCAGTACTTC.

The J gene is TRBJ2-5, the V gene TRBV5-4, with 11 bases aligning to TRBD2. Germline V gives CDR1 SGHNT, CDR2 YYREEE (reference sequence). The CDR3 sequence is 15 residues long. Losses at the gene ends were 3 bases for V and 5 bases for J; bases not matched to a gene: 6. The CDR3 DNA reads TGTGCCAGCAGCTCTATAGCGGGGGGGCCGGAGACCCAGTACTTC. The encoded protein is CASSSIAGGPETQYF.

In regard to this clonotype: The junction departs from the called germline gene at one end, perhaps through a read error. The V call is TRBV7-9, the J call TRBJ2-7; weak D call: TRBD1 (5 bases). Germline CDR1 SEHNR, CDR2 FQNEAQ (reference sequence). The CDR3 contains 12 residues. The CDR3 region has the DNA TGTGCCAGCAGTTTACCCCCGACAGAGCTGTACTTC. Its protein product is CASSLPPTELYF.

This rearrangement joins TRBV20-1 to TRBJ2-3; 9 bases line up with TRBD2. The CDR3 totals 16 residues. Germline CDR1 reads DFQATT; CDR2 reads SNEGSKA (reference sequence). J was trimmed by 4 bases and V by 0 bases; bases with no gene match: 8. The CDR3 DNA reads TGCAGTGCTAGAGATCCTAGCGGGGTCGGCCCAGATACGCAGTATTTT. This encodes CSARDPSGVGPDTQYF.

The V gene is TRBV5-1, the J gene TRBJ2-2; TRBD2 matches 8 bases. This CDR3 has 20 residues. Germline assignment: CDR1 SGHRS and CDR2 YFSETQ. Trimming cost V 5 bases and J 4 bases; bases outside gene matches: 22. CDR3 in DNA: TGCGCCAGCAGACCCAACCCTAAAGCAAGACCAGCGGGAGCCACCGGGGAGCTGTTTTTT. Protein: CASRPNPKARPAGATGELFF. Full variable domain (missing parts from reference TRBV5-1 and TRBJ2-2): KAGVTQTPRYLIKTRGQQVTLSCSPISGHRSVSWYQQTPGQGLQFLFEYFSETQRNKGNFPGRFSGRQFSNSRSEMNVSTLELGDSALYLCASRPNPKARPAGATGELFFGEGSRLTVL.

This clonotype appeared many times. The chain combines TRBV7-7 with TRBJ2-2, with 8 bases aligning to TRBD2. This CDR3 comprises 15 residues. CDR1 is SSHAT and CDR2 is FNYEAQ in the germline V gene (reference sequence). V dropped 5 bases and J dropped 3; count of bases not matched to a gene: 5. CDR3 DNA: TGTGCCAGCAGCATGCGAGCGGGAGACACCGGGGAGCTGTTTTTT. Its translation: CASSMRAGDTGELFF.

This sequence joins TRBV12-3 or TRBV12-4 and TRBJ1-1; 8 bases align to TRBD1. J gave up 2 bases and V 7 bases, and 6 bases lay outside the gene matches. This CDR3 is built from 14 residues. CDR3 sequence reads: CASNDDRGNTEAFF. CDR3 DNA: TGTGCCAGCAACGACGACAGGGGCAACACTGAAGCTTTCTTT.

CDR3 nucleotide sequence: TGTGCCACCAGTGAGGCCCGGACAGGGTGGAACTATGGCTACACCTTC. Residues: CATSEARTGWNYGYTF. The genes are TRBV24-1 and TRBJ1-2, with TRBD1 identical over 8 bases. J gave up 2 bases and V 4 bases, and 8 bases lay outside the gene matches. Germline values: CDR1 KGHDR, CDR2 SFDVKD. This CDR3 is built from 16 residues.

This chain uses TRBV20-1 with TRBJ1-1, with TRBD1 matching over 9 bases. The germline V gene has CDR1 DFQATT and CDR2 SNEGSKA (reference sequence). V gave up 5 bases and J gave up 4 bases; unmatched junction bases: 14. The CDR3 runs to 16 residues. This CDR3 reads CSAYPGTGKVSTEAFF. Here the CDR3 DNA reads TGCAGTGCTTATCCCGGGACAGGGAAGGTGAGCACTGAAGCTTTCTTT.

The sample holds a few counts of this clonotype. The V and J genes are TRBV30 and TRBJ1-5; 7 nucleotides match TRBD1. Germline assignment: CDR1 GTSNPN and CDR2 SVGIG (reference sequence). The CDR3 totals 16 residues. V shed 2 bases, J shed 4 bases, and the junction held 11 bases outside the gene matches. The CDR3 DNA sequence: TGTGCCTGGAGTCATAACAGGGGACGGCGAAATCAGCCCCAGCATTTT. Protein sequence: CAWSHNRGRRNQPQHF. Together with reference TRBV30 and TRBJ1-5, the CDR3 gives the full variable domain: SQTIHQWPATLVQPVGSPLSLECTVEGTSNPNLYWYRQAAGRGLQLLFYSVGIGQISSEVPQNLSASRPQDRQFILSSKKLLLSDSGFYLCAWSHNRGRRNQPQHFGDGTRLSIL.

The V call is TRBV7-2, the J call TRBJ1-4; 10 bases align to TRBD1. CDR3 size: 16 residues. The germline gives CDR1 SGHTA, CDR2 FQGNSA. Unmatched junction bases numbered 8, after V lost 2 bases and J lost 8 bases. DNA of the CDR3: TGTGCCAGCAGCTTAAGAGCGCGGGACAGGGGAGAAAAACTGTTTTTT. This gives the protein CASSLRARDRGEKLFF.

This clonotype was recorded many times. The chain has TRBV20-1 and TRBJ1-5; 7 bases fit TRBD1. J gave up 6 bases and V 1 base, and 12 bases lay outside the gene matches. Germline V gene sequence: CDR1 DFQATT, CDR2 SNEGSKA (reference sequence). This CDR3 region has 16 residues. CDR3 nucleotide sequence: TGCAGTGCTAGAGTTGGGGGCCGACAGGGTGGTCAGCCCCAGCATTTT. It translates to CSARVGGRQGGQPQHF.

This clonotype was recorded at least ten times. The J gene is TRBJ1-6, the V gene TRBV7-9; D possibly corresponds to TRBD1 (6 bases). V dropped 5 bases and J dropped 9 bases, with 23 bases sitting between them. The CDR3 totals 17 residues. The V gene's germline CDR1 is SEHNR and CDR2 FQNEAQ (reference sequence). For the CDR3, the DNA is TGTGCCAGCAGCACAGCCTTGCCCAGGGGTCTTACTTCACCCCTCCACTTT. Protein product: CASSTALPRGLTSPLHF.

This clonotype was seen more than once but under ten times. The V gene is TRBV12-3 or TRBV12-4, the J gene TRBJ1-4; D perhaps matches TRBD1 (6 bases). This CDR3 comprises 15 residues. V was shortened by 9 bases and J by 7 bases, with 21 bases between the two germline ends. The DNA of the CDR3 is TGTGCCAGTAGTGCAGGACAGCTCCTTAGTGAAAAACTGTTTTTT. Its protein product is CASSAGQLLSEKLFF.

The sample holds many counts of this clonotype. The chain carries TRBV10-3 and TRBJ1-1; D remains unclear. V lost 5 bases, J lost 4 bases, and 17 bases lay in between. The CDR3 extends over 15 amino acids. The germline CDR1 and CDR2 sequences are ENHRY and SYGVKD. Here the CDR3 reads CAISTAGIQSTEAFF. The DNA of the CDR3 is TGTGCCATCAGTACCGCCGGGATTCAAAGCACTGAAGCTTTCTTT.

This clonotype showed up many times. CDR3 DNA sequence: TGCAGCGCCTGGTCGGGACAGGCTAATGAAAAACTGTTTTTT. It is translated as CSAWSGQANEKLFF. The gene calls are TRBV29-1 and TRBJ1-4; 8 bases match TRBD1. V gave up 7 bases and J gave up 3 bases; unmatched junction bases: 7. There are 14 residues in the CDR3. Germline assignment: CDR1 SQVTM and CDR2 ANQGSEA.

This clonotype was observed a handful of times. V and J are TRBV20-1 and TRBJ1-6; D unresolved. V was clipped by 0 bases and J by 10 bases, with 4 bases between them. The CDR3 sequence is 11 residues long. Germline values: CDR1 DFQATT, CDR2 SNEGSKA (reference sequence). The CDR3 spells CSAREGSPLHF. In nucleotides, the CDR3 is TGCAGTGCTAGAGAGGGATCACCCCTCCACTTT.

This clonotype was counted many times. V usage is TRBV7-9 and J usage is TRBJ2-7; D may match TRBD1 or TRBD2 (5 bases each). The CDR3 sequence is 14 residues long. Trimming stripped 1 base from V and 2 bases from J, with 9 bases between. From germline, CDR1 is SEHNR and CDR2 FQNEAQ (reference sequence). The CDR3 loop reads CASSLGREPYEQYF. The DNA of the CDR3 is TGTGCCAGCAGCTTAGGCAGGGAGCCCTACGAGCAGTACTTC.

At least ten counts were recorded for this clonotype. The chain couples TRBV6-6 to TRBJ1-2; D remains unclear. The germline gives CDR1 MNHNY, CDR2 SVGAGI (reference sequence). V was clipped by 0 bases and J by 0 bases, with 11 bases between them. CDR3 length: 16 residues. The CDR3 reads CASSYSPGGSNYGYTF. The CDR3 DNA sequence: TGTGCCAGCAGTTACTCGCCTGGAGGGTCTAACTATGGCTACACCTTC.